This T cell receptor (beta chain) was profiled in a study of technical replicates of blood from a few donors. Clones were sequenced by immunoSEQ multiplex PCR, and TCRdb holds only the in-frame ones, with some missing. This sample has over 15,000 clones, with over 75% found just once. Losses at the gene ends were 6 bases for V and 8 bases for J; bases not matched to a gene: 8. CDR1 SGHDN and CDR2 FVKESK come from the germline V gene. This CDR3 spans 14 amino acids. What was sequenced was PBMCs. This rearrangement joins TRBV14 to TRBJ1-4, with 8 bases lining up with TRBD1. This clonotype originated in a human donor in good health. This CDR3 reads CASSPQGDGEKLFF. For the CDR3, the DNA is TGTGCCAGCAGTCCACAGGGGGACGGCGAAAAACTGTTTTTT.